This entry is about one TCR beta chain. Its target is not known. This sample is drawn from a study of siplizumab effects on memory and regulatory T cells. Study observations and caveats: Significantly reduced by siplizumab was the cumulative frequency of alloreactive sequences, namely those traceable to unstimulated CD4+ memory cells. About 80-96% of proliferating CD4+ or CD8+ clones had no assignable naive or memory phenotype.

The assay was immunoSEQ multiplex PCR, and TCRdb's table has in-frame clones only and misses some. The sample includes 100,000 or so clones, about nine tenths of them seen just once. The sequenced material came from CD4+ T cells sorted from blood. The TCR originated in a human donor in good health. Some clones in this sample may be carry-over from other donors' samples.

The CDR3 region is CASSQEGLEPSEQFF. The CDR3 DNA sequence: TGCGCCAGCAGCCAAGAGGGGCTAGAGCCATCGGAGCAGTTCTTC. V usage is TRBV4-1 and J usage is TRBJ2-1; D is perhaps TRBD1 (5 bases). The CDR3 runs to 15 residues. Germline-derived CDR1 and CDR2 are MGHRA and YSYEKL. V lost 0 bases and J 10 bases, leaving 16 bases between the germline ends.